This T cell receptor (beta chain) was captured by sequencing in a study of neurological immune-mediated disorders. Germline V lookup: CDR1 DFQATT, CDR2 SNEGSKA (reference sequence). The CDR3 extends over 14 amino acids. TCRdb used MiXCR to reprocess the 5' RACE reads, holding one entry per CDR3 protein. The repertoire holds tens of thousands of distinct CDR3 sequences, with 20% to 25% as singletons. Points on this clonotype: One base away lies a much larger clone, so this may be a sequencing read error.

Time point defined: technical triplicate 3. The sequence was collected from a man aged 55 to 69 with HTLV-1-associated myelopathy (HAM/TSP). Sequenced material: PBMCs. This sequence joins TRBV20-1 and TRBJ2-1, with 9 nucleotides matching TRBD2. Written as DNA, the CDR3 is TGCAGTGCTAGCAGGGGACTAGCCTACAAGGAGCAGTTCTTC. Protein: CSASRGLAYKEQFF.